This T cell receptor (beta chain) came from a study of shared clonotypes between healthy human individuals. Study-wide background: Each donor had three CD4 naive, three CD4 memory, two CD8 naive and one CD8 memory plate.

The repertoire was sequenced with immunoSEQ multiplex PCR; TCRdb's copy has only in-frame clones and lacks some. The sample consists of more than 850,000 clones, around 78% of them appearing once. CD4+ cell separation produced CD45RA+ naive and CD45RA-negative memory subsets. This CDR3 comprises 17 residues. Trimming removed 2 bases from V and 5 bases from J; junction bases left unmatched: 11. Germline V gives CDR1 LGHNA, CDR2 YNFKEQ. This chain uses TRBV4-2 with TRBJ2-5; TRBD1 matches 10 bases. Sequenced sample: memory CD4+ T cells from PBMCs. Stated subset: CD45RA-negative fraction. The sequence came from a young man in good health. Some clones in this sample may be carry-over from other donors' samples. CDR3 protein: CASSQKGGQGTTETQYF. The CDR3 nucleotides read TGTGCCAGCAGCCAAAAAGGGGGACAGGGGACAACGGAGACCCAGTACTTC.